The source of this T cell receptor (beta chain) is a study of shared clonotypes between healthy human individuals. General study findings and limits: Clonotype sharing among donors, it was expected, would be affected by sequencing depth. Specimens sampled were limited to blood, with tissue repertoires likely differing. The four-donor shared clonotypes exceeded non-shared clonotypes in generation probability, with non-shared ones scoring lower.

V lost 2 bases to trimming and J lost 5 bases, with 7 bases between them. The CDR3 length is 13 residues. Germline lookup yields CDR1 LGHNA and CDR2 YSLEER. Remarks on this clone: Its antigen is not identified.

The study separated CD4+ cells into CD45RA+ naive and CD45RA-negative memory subsets. The protocol was immunoSEQ multiplex PCR, while the TCRdb copy is restricted to in-frame clones and leaves out a portion. The sample holds about 1 million clones, roughly 70% seen once. This receptor was identified in a man younger than 35 in good health. J is TRBJ1-3 and V is TRBV4-3; D not certain. The source material was memory CD4+ T cells sorted from blood. The subset here: CD45RA-negative fraction. CDR3 nucleotide sequence: TGCGCCAGCAGCCAACAGGAAAGAAACACCATATATTTT. It codes for CASSQQERNTIYF.